A single sample gave rise to the 12 T cell receptor beta chains below, sequenced in a study of blood T cell repertoires in COVID-19. Using immunoSEQ multiplex PCR, the repertoire was profiled, and TCRdb retains in-frame clones only, with some absent. The sample lists approximately 400,000 clones, 70% to 90% seen once, with approximately 1.2% in the top ten. Sequences were obtained from PBMCs or T cells enriched from blood (not recorded which). All receptors come from a woman aged 18-29 years who had recovered from COVID-19.

The V and J genes are TRBV9 and TRBJ2-1; 8 nucleotides agree with TRBD2. Germline V gene lookup returns CDR1 SGDLS and CDR2 YYNGEE. The length of the CDR3 is 15 residues. V was clipped by 3 bases and J by 6 bases; unmatched bases: 8. DNA for the CDR3: TGTGCCAGCAGCGCAGGGACTAGTTCAGGCAATGAGCAGTTCTTC. This sequence encodes CASSAGTSSGNEQFF.

The chain employs TRBV19 and TRBJ1-1; D call uncertain. V lost 1 base and J lost 2, with 8 bases in between. Germline-derived CDR1 and CDR2 are LNHDA and SQIVND (reference sequence). The CDR3 has 14 residues. The CDR3 protein is CASSIGQTNTEAFF. As DNA, the CDR3 is TGTGCCAGTAGTATAGGGCAGACAAACACTGAAGCTTTCTTT.

V gene TRBV11-3 combines with J gene TRBJ1-1; 9 nucleotides align to TRBD1. CDR3 size: 15 residues. Germline V gene sequence: CDR1 SGHNT, CDR2 YENEEA. Losses at the gene ends were 1 base for V and 3 bases for J; bases not matched to a gene: 3. CDR3 amino acids: CASSLGTGADTEAFF. CDR3 in DNA: TGTGCCAGCAGCTTAGGGACAGGGGCGGACACTGAAGCTTTCTTT.

V and J are TRBV4-3 and TRBJ2-7, with 12 bases matching TRBD2. The CDR3 is 15 amino acids. Germline V gene sequence: CDR1 LGHNA, CDR2 YSLEER. The ends lost 4 bases at V and 4 bases at J; junction bases unmatched: 5. The CDR3, as DNA: TGCGCCAGCAGCCCTAGCGGGGGGGCTGTTTACGAGCAGTACTTC. Its protein is CASSPSGGAVYEQYF.

This clone appeared once. The genes are TRBV27 and TRBJ1-2; a weak D match, TRBD1 (6 bases). V lost 8 bases and J lost 3, with 13 bases in between. In germline, CDR1 is MNHEY, CDR2 SMNVEV (reference sequence). This CDR3 has 13 amino acids. CDR3 nucleotide sequence: TGTGCCAGCTGGGGGGGGCTCGACTATGGCTACACCTTC. Encoded protein: CASWGGLDYGYTF.

The chain recombines TRBV4-2 with TRBJ2-1, with 9 nucleotides matching TRBD1. This CDR3 spans 14 amino acids. The trim removed 4 bases at V and 8 bases at J, leaving 6 bases unmatched. Germline V gene data show CDR1 as LGHNA and CDR2 as YNFKEQ. The CDR3 DNA reads TGTGCCAGCAGCCCCCGGGACAGGGTCGATGAGCAGTTCTTC. Encoded protein: CASSPRDRVDEQFF.

This clone was seen a few times. This rearrangement joins TRBV6-4 to TRBJ2-7; D possibly corresponds to TRBD2 (7 bases). There are 17 residues in the CDR3. Trimming pared 2 bases from V and 2 bases from J, leaving 19 bases between. Germline CDR1 is MRHNA and CDR2 is SNTAGT. CDR3 nucleotides: TGTGCCAGCAGTGACCCCCCGGGGCGGGGGCCCGCCTACGAGCAGTACTTC. This codes for CASSDPPGRGPAYEQYF.

The chain links TRBV2 to TRBJ2-3, with D possibly matching TRBD2 (6 bases). The CDR3 is 18 amino acids. Trimming shortened V by 1 base and J by 1 base, and 18 bases separated the two germline ends. From germline, CDR1 is SNHLY and CDR2 FYNNEI. CDR3 nucleotide sequence: TGTGCCAGCAGTGAAGTGACCGGGAGCGGGCGAGGCACAGATACGCAGTATTTT. As protein: CASSEVTGSGRGTDTQYF.

The chain carries TRBV9 and TRBJ2-2; D unclear. The CDR3 contains 14 residues. CDR1 is SGDLS, CDR2 YYNGEE, per germline. Trimming shortened V by 0 bases and J by 4 bases, and 7 bases separated the two germline ends. CDR3 in DNA: TGTGCCAGCAGCGTAGGATGGAGCACCGGGGAGCTGTTTTTT. It specifies CASSVGWSTGELFF.

The V gene is TRBV28, the J gene TRBJ1-6; maybe TRBD1 (5 bases). V dropped 3 bases and J dropped 6 bases, with 12 bases sitting between them. The germline CDR1 and CDR2 sequences are MDHEN and SYDVKM. CDR3 length equals 15 residues. The CDR3 is CASSFPGSGNSPLHF. As DNA, the CDR3 is TGTGCCAGCAGTTTCCCAGGGTCTGGTAATTCACCCCTCCACTTT.

This clone was recorded a few times. V gene TRBV7-2 combines with J gene TRBJ1-2; the D gene is possibly TRBD1 (6 bases). CDR1 and CDR2 from the germline V gene are SGHTA and FQGNSA. V shed 5 bases and J shed 0 bases, with 13 bases lying between them. This CDR3 spans 15 amino acids. Here the CDR3 reads CASSHPGQTNYGYTF. The DNA of the CDR3 is TGTGCCAGCAGCCATCCAGGACAGACTAACTATGGCTACACCTTC.

CDR3 bases: TGTGCCAGCAGCTTAGGGGGAGATTATTCACCCCTCCACTTT. Its translation: CASSLGGDYSPLHF. The chain couples TRBV11-2 to TRBJ1-6, with D hard to call. V was pared by 1 base and J by 8 bases, with 9 bases between. Germline assignment: CDR1 SGHAT and CDR2 FQNNGV. The CDR3 consists of 14 residues.